This is a list of T cell receptor beta chains from one sample in a study of response to subunit inactivated influenza vaccine. TCRdb re-derived calls from the RT-PCR reads in MiXCR, one entry per CDR3 protein. In the table there are approximately 480,000 distinct CDR3 sequences, approximately 11% of which are singletons. Source: PBMCs from blood, taken roughly 6 weeks after vaccination. Receptors originate from a man aged 45-60 years who received an inactivated influenza vaccine. CDR3s include the opening cysteine and the closing phenylalanine or tryptophan. A D gene is named only where the DNA matches it firmly. Expanded clones get a size class; other rows say once, few or many, or leave the size out.

J,size,D,V,CDR3,DNA
TRBJ2-1,NA,TRBD1,TRBV6-5,CASSYAPGTGGTNEQFF,TGTGCCAGCAGTTACGCCCCGGGGACAGGGGGGACCAATGAGCAGTTCTTC
TRBJ2-7,NA,TRBD1,TRBV2,CASRDLGQGPYEQYF,TGTGCCAGCAGGGACCTCGGACAGGGGCCCTACGAGCAGTACTTC
TRBJ2-2,many,TRBD1,TRBV28,CASLGTGNTGELFF,TGTGCCAGCCTAGGGACAGGGAACACCGGGGAGCTGTTTTTT
TRBJ2-5,many,NA,TRBV29-1,CSVGQQETQYF,TGCAGCGTAGGACAGCAAGAGACCCAGTACTTC
TRBJ2-2,NA,TRBD2,TRBV20-1,CSARRGGLTGELFF,TGCAGTGCTAGGCGGGGGGGCCTGACCGGGGAGCTGTTTTTT
TRBJ2-2,few,NA,TRBV4-3,CASSQVGYYTGELFF,TGCGCCAGCAGCCAGGTCGGGTATTACACCGGGGAGCTGTTTTTT
TRBJ1-2,many,TRBD1,TRBV7-2,CASSPGDRVFYGYTF,TGTGCCAGCAGCCCGGGGGACAGGGTGTTCTATGGCTACACCTTC
TRBJ2-7,once,NA,TRBV6-5,CASSYLDRAHEQYF,TGTGCCAGCAGTTACTTGGACAGAGCCCACGAGCAGTACTTC
TRBJ2-3,few,NA,TRBV24-1,CATSDLADTQYF,TGTGCCACCAGTGATTTGGCAGATACGCAGTATTTT
TRBJ2-1,few,TRBD2,TRBV5-1,CASRKGLAGGRGDEQFF,TGCGCCAGCAGAAAGGGACTAGCGGGGGGGCGGGGTGATGAGCAGTTCTTC
TRBJ1-2,many,NA,TRBV13,CASSGPGENYGYTF,TGTGCCAGCAGCGGACCCGGGGAAAACTATGGCTACACCTTC
TRBJ2-3,few,NA,TRBV7-2,CASSLNGGGYTDTQYF,TGTGCCAGCAGCTTGAATGGGGGGGGCTACACAGATACGCAGTATTTT
TRBJ2-3,NA,TRBD2,TRBV7-2,CASSLAAGVSDTQYF,TGTGCCAGCAGCTTAGCGGCGGGGGTCTCAGATACGCAGTATTTT
TRBJ2-1,many,TRBD1,TRBV12-3/TRBV12-4,CASTRGTGGLNEQFF,TGTGCCAGCACCCGGGGGACAGGGGGGTTGAATGAGCAGTTCTTC
TRBJ2-5,many,NA,TRBV7-2,CASSLVTSNLETQYF,TGTGCCAGCAGCTTAGTTACTAGCAATCTAGAGACCCAGTACTTC
TRBJ2-2,few,TRBD1,TRBV11-1,CASSLLGQGRGGELFF,TGTGCCAGCAGCTTACTCGGACAGGGGAGAGGCGGGGAGCTGTTTTTT
TRBJ2-2,NA,TRBD2,TRBV20-1,CSARDIGGSRTGELFF,TGCAGTGCTAGAGATATCGGCGGGAGTCGCACCGGGGAGCTGTTTTTT
TRBJ2-3,NA,NA,TRBV12-3/TRBV12-4,CASSSRPPSTDTQYF,TGTGCCAGCAGTTCCCGGCCACCTAGCACAGATACGCAGTATTTT
TRBJ2-1,many,NA,TRBV20-1,CSVTTPTYNEQFF,TGCAGTGTAACTACTCCTACCTACAATGAGCAGTTCTTC
TRBJ1-2,few,NA,TRBV16,CASSRYREGYTF,TGTGCCAGCAGCCGATACAGGGAAGGCTACACCTTC
TRBJ1-4,NA,NA,TRBV29-1,CSVDFGWEKLFF,TGCAGCGTTGATTTCGGGTGGGAAAAACTGTTTTTT
TRBJ2-7,few,NA,TRBV5-1,CASSLPQDYEQYF,TGCGCCAGCAGCTTGCCTCAGGACTACGAGCAGTACTTC
TRBJ2-3,many,NA,TRBV9,CASSVGLSESGTQYF,TGTGCCAGCAGCGTAGGTCTTAGTGAGTCCGGAACGCAGTATTTT
TRBJ1-1,NA,TRBD1,TRBV12-3/TRBV12-4,CASSPDRGLRAFF,TGTGCCAGCAGTCCGGACAGGGGGCTTCGAGCTTTCTTT
TRBJ2-7,many,NA,TRBV5-1,CASSGTVSYEQYF,TGCGCCAGCAGCGGCACAGTCTCCTACGAGCAGTACTTC
TRBJ2-1,few,TRBD2,TRBV28,CASSPQREPYNEQFF,TGTGCCAGCAGTCCCCAGCGGGAGCCCTACAATGAGCAGTTCTTC
TRBJ2-1,NA,TRBD2,TRBV10-3,CATRGLAVNEQFF,TGTGCCACCAGAGGACTAGCGGTCAATGAGCAGTTCTTC
TRBJ2-1,few,TRBD2,TRBV5-1,CASKMGTSTHEQFF,TGCGCCAGTAAGATGGGGACTAGCACCCATGAGCAGTTCTTC
TRBJ2-5,many,TRBD2,TRBV7-9,CASSLAGVETQYF,TGTGCCAGCAGTTTAGCGGGAGTAGAGACCCAGTACTTC
TRBJ2-3,many,TRBD1,TRBV20-1,CSARQGPDTQYF,TGCAGTGCCCGACAGGGCCCAGATACGCAGTATTTT
TRBJ1-6,NA,TRBD1,TRBV5-1,CASSPGQGTRSPLHF,TGCGCCAGCAGCCCAGGACAGGGGACAAGATCACCCCTCCACTTT
TRBJ2-5,few,TRBD1,TRBV12-5,CASGLSPGTGVVETQYF,TGTGCTAGTGGTTTGTCTCCCGGGACAGGGGTTGTAGAGACCCAGTACTTC
TRBJ2-1,NA,TRBD1,TRBV13,CASSSRQGVSSYNEQFF,TGTGCCAGCAGCTCCAGACAGGGGGTTAGCTCCTACAATGAGCAGTTCTTC
TRBJ1-1,many,NA,TRBV4-3,CASSQGTENTEAFF,TGCGCCAGCAGCCAAGGGACAGAGAACACTGAAGCTTTCTTT
TRBJ1-2,few,NA,TRBV9,CASSIQDYPNYGYTF,TGTGCCAGCAGCATCCAGGACTATCCGAACTATGGCTACACCTTC
TRBJ2-3,NA,TRBD2,TRBV20-1,CSAPGGGRDTQYF,TGCAGTGCCCCGGGGGGGGGAAGAGATACGCAGTATTTT
TRBJ2-1,many,NA,TRBV12-3/TRBV12-4,CASSHPRQVGNEQFF,TGTGCCAGCAGTCACCCCCGACAGGTGGGCAATGAGCAGTTCTTC
TRBJ1-2,few,TRBD1,TRBV28,CASRAGTAANYGYTF,TGTGCCAGCAGAGCCGGGACAGCTGCTAACTATGGCTACACCTTC